Each of the 16 T cell receptor beta chains below was sequenced from the same sample in a study of blood T cell repertoires in COVID-19 (dated by TCRdb to 2019 to 2021). Library preparation employed the immunoSEQ multiplex PCR assay. Held by TCRdb, this immuneACCESS table contains in-frame sequences only and omits some clones. Under half of the omission traces to an unresolved V gene where checked; the cause of the rest is unknown. Within this sample are 180,000 or so clones, with 80% to 90% of them counted one time only. Roughly 11% of the sample is in the top ten clones. Sequencing was carried out using peripheral blood. These receptors all come from a human donor with active or convalescent COVID-19. The donor label of this sample is uncertain.

The rearrangement links TRBV4-3 to TRBJ2-7; a weak D match, TRBD1 (6 bases). Germline assignment: CDR1 LGHNA and CDR2 YSLEER. V shed 5 bases and J shed 1 base, with 9 bases lying between them. The CDR3 loop spans 13 amino acids. DNA for the CDR3: TGCGCCAGCAGCGCCCAGGGGTCCTACGAGCAGTACTTC. This sequence encodes CASSAQGSYEQYF.

V and J are TRBV7-8 and TRBJ1-2; weak D call: TRBD1 (5 bases). The germline V and J ends were trimmed by 0 bases and 8 bases, with 13 bases remaining between them. The CDR3 is 14 residues long. Germline V CDR1 and CDR2: SGHVS, FQNEAQ. CDR3 sequence (DNA): TGTGCCAGCAGCTTAGCCCCACAGGAAGTCGGCTACACCTTC. Translation gives CASSLAPQEVGYTF.

DNA for the CDR3: TGTGCCAGCAGTTCGGTCAAGACAGGCATTAATCAGCCCCAGCATTTT. Its translation is CASSSVKTGINQPQHF. The V call is TRBV6-2 or TRBV6-3, the J call TRBJ1-5; TRBD1 might be the D (6 bases). The length of the CDR3 is 16 residues. V lost 4 bases to trimming and J lost 4 bases, with 17 bases between them. Germline assignment: CDR1 MNHEY and CDR2 SVGEGT.

The chain is built from TRBV2 and TRBJ2-3; TRBD1 is a possible D gene (6 bases). The CDR3 sequence is 13 residues long. V was pared by 11 bases and J by 6 bases, with 18 bases between. Germline lookup yields CDR1 SNHLY and CDR2 FYNNEI. The CDR3: CAGKGVIWDTQYF. The DNA of the CDR3 is TGTGCCGGAAAGGGGGTCATTTGGGATACGCAGTATTTT.

The chain carries TRBV11-3 and TRBJ2-7; the match to TRBD2 covers 7 bases. The CDR3 loop spans 15 amino acids. Germline V CDR1 and CDR2: SGHNT, YENEEA. After removal of 2 bases from V and 0 bases from J, the junction contained 4 bases not matched to a gene. The CDR3 sequence: CASSLLAGASYEQYF. CDR3 coding DNA: TGTGCCAGCAGCTTACTTGCGGGAGCCTCCTACGAGCAGTACTTC.

J is TRBJ2-7 and V is TRBV6-6, with 10 bases lining up with TRBD2. Looked up from germline, CDR1 is MNHNY and CDR2 is SVGAGI (reference sequence). The V gene end was trimmed by 4 bases and the J gene end by 2 bases; junction bases not matched to a gene: 8. This CDR3 spans 16 amino acids. CDR3 region: CASSSPGLAEAYEQYF. Written as DNA, the CDR3 is TGTGCCAGCAGTTCCCCCGGACTAGCGGAGGCCTACGAGCAGTACTTC.

The rearrangement uses TRBV2 and TRBJ1-2; TRBD1 is a possible D gene (5 bases). This CDR3 is built from 12 residues. CDR1 is SNHLY, CDR2 FYNNEI, per germline. V was trimmed by 3 bases and J by 4 bases, leaving 6 bases between them. The CDR3 sequence: CASSDRAYGYTF. The DNA for the CDR3 is TGTGCCAGCAGTGACAGGGCCTATGGCTACACCTTC.

In this sample, this clone turned up a few times. V gene TRBV16 combines with J gene TRBJ1-5, with D perhaps TRBD1 (6 bases). V lost 4 bases to trimming and J lost 6 bases, with 10 bases between them. CDR3 length equals 13 residues. Germline CDR1 reads KGHSY; CDR2 reads FQNENV. CDR3: CASSRTVSQPQHF. The CDR3 coding sequence is TGTGCCAGCAGCCGGACAGTATCTCAGCCCCAGCATTTT.

The J gene is TRBJ2-2, the V gene TRBV4-1; the match to TRBD2 covers 12 bases. The germline V gene has CDR1 MGHRA and CDR2 YSYEKL. The CDR3 length is 16 residues. V dropped 4 bases and J dropped 4; count of bases not matched to a gene: 4. CDR3 amino acids: CASSPPSGRVTGELFF. The CDR3 region has the DNA TGCGCCAGCAGCCCTCCTAGCGGGAGGGTCACCGGGGAGCTGTTTTTT.

This chain connects TRBV7-9 to TRBJ2-3; tentative D call: TRBD2 (5 bases). The CDR3 length is 14 residues. V gave up 5 bases and J gave up 4 bases, with 13 bases separating them. Germline V CDR1 and CDR2: SEHNR, FQNEAQ (reference sequence). As DNA, the CDR3 is TGTGCCAGCAGCCCCCTGGCGGGCCCAGATACGCAGTATTTT. Encoded protein: CASSPLAGPDTQYF.

CDR3 sequence reads: CASSSFGLAGGLITDTQYF. In DNA form, the CDR3 reads TGTGCCAGCAGCTCGTTTGGACTAGCGGGAGGGCTTATCACAGATACGCAGTATTTT. The J gene is TRBJ2-3, the V gene TRBV7-9; 15 nucleotides align to TRBD2. V shed 4 bases and J 2 bases; nucleotides not matched to a gene: 10. This CDR3 has 19 residues. In germline, CDR1 is SEHNR, CDR2 FQNEAQ (reference sequence).

The chain combines TRBV7-2 with TRBJ2-7; perhaps TRBD1 as D (6 bases). Trimming removed 4 bases at V and 7 bases at J, with 14 bases between. Looked up from germline, CDR1 is SGHTA and CDR2 is FQGNSA. The CDR3 sequence is 13 residues long. This CDR3 is CASSYEQGWEQYF. Written as DNA, the CDR3 is TGTGCCAGCAGCTACGAACAGGGTTGGGAGCAGTACTTC. Full variable domain (rest looked up from reference TRBV7-2 and TRBJ2-7): GAGVSQSPSNKVTEKGKDVELRCDPISGHTALYWYRQSLGQGLEFLIYFQGNSAPDKSGLPSDRFSAERTGGSVSTLTIQRTQQEDSAVYLCASSYEQGWEQYFGPGTRLTVT.

This chain connects TRBV10-3 to TRBJ2-3; no clear D. The V gene's germline CDR1 is ENHRY and CDR2 SYGVKD. The CDR3 totals 16 residues. V lost 2 bases and J lost 2, with 14 bases in between. The CDR3 reads CAISELTVKNTDTQYF. The CDR3 DNA is TGTGCCATCAGTGAGCTCACGGTGAAAAACACAGATACGCAGTATTTT.

V and J are TRBV5-4 and TRBJ1-2, with D maybe TRBD1 (6 bases). The CDR3 covers 14 residues. V lost 4 bases and J 10 bases, leaving 20 bases between the germline ends. Per germline, CDR1 SGHNT and CDR2 YYREEE (reference sequence). The CDR3 region is CASSPRTAGLDYTF. The CDR3 DNA follows: TGTGCCAGCAGCCCTAGGACAGCGGGGTTGGACTACACCTTC. The variable domain in full, completed from reference TRBV5-4 and TRBJ1-2, reads ETGVTQSPTHLIKTRGQQVTLRCSSQSGHNTVSWYQQALGQGPQFIFQYYREEENGRGNFPPRFSGLQFPNYSSELNVNALELDDSALYLCASSPRTAGLDYTFGSGTRLTVV.

The rearrangement links TRBV30 to TRBJ2-5; 8 bases line up with TRBD2. The CDR3 sequence is 14 residues long. Germline CDR1 is GTSNPN and CDR2 is SVGIG (reference sequence). V was pared by 4 bases and J by 5 bases, with 9 bases of the junction left unmatched. This CDR3 reads CAWNFGGGGETQYF. The DNA for the CDR3 is TGTGCCTGGAACTTCGGGGGGGGCGGCGAGACCCAGTACTTC.

The chain joins TRBV24-1 to TRBJ2-2; TRBD1 agrees at 9 bases. The CDR3 runs to 15 residues. V lost 7 bases, J lost 1 base, and 3 bases stayed unmatched. Germline V gene lookup returns CDR1 KGHDR and CDR2 SFDVKD. CDR3 sequence: CATRETGGNTGELFF. CDR3 DNA sequence: TGTGCCACCAGGGAGACAGGGGGGAACACCGGGGAGCTGTTTTTT.